The entry below describes one TCR beta chain. The record originates from a study of PD-L1 blockade in urothelial cancer. This CDR3 is 16 amino acids long. Germline assignment: CDR1 KGHSH and CDR2 LQKENI. J gave up 2 bases and V 3 bases, and 7 bases lay outside the gene matches. Produced via immunoSEQ multiplex PCR; TCRdb's table is partial and in-frame only. The sample carries tens of thousands of clones, 87% recorded once. This sequence was found in a man between 60 and 75 years old with urothelial cancer. Sequencing was performed on PBMCs, taken around atezolizumab (anti-PD-L1) treatment. This chain links TRBV18 with TRBJ1-3; the match to TRBD1 covers 7 bases. CDR3 sequence (DNA): TGTGCCAGCTCACCCACGGGACAGCCTCCTGGAAACACCATATATTTT. Its translation: CASSPTGQPPGNTIYF.